The 25 T cell receptor beta chains given below trace back to one sample, sequenced in a study of identical twins. TCRdb reprocessed the 5' RACE reads with MiXCR, giving one entry per CDR3 protein. The sample consists of fewer than 450,000 distinct CDR3 sequences, 7% to 9.5% of them appearing once. Specimen: naive T cells sorted from blood. These receptors were taken from a woman between 45 and 60 years old in good health.

The chain uses TRBV11-2 and TRBJ1-2; D not certain. The V gene lost 5 bases and the J gene lost 5 bases, with 12 bases spanning the gap. Per germline, CDR1 SGHAT and CDR2 FQNNGV. The CDR3 loop spans 13 amino acids. CDR3 sequence reads: CASSLQLGYGYTF. In nucleotides, the CDR3 is TGTGCCAGCAGCCTTCAACTAGGTTATGGCTACACCTTC.

This clonotype has a handful of counts. CDR3 bases: TGTGCCAGCAGCCCGTACGGCTCCTACAATGAGCAGTTCTTC. Translating gives CASSPYGSYNEQFF. This chain uses TRBV12-3 or TRBV12-4 with TRBJ2-1; D uncertain. The CDR3 covers 14 residues. V gave up 6 bases and J gave up 0 bases, with 9 bases separating them.

This clonotype was picked up many times. The chain joins TRBV29-1 to TRBJ2-3; the match to TRBD1 covers 7 bases. Trimming took 4 bases from V and 4 from J; bases not matched to a gene: 5. The CDR3 covers 13 residues. CDR1 SQVTM and CDR2 ANQGSEA come from the germline V gene. CDR3 nucleotides: TGCAGCGTTGTACACAGGGGAGCAGATACGCAGTATTTT. Amino acid sequence: CSVVHRGADTQYF.

The chain employs TRBV3-1 and TRBJ2-1; D may be TRBD2 (5 bases). Germline V gene sequence: CDR1 LGHDT, CDR2 YNNKEL (reference sequence). The CDR3 length is 12 residues. The V and J ends lost 0 bases and 12 bases respectively, with 9 bases between them. The CDR3 is CASSQDWRAQFF. CDR3 nucleotides: TGTGCCAGCAGCCAAGATTGGCGGGCGCAGTTCTTC.

V is TRBV20-1 and J is TRBJ2-3, with D unclear. From germline, CDR1 is DFQATT and CDR2 SNEGSKA (reference sequence). The CDR3 is made up of 10 amino acids. V was clipped by 3 bases and J by 4 bases, with 2 bases between them. In nucleotides, the CDR3 is TGCAGTGCTAGTTCAGATACGCAGTATTTT. It translates to CSASSDTQYF.

This clonotype was detected only a few times. The V gene is TRBV2, the J gene TRBJ2-5; tentatively, D is TRBD1 (6 bases). In germline, CDR1 is SNHLY, CDR2 FYNNEI. V dropped 6 bases and J dropped 1 base, with 12 bases sitting between them. The CDR3 loop spans 14 amino acids. CDR3 loop: CASRLTGTQETQYF. The CDR3 DNA reads as TGTGCCAGCAGGCTGACAGGTACCCAAGAGACCCAGTACTTC.

This clonotype was picked up a small number of times. The rearrangement joins TRBV5-1 to TRBJ2-1; a possible D gene is TRBD1 (5 bases). This CDR3 contains 15 residues. The V gene's germline CDR1 is SGHRS and CDR2 YFSETQ. V gave up 0 bases and J gave up 5 bases, with 12 bases separating them. CDR3 DNA: TGCGCCAGCAGCTTGGAGGGGCTACCGAACAATGAGCAGTTCTTC. This codes for CASSLEGLPNNEQFF.

There are a few counts of this clonotype. This rearrangement joins TRBV20-1 to TRBJ2-3; 8 positions agree with TRBD2. The CDR3 sequence is 15 residues long. Germline loops: CDR1 DFQATT, CDR2 SNEGSKA (reference sequence). V shed 0 bases, J shed 5 bases, and the junction held 7 bases outside the gene matches. CDR3 nucleotides: TGCAGTGCTAGAGATCTAGCGGGTCGGAGAGATACGCAGTATTTT. Residues: CSARDLAGRRDTQYF.

The sample holds many counts of this clonotype. This chain links TRBV2 with TRBJ1-5, with D hard to call. The V and J ends lost 6 bases and 11 bases respectively, with 11 bases between them. The CDR3 has 11 amino acids. CDR1 is SNHLY and CDR2 is FYNNEI in the germline V gene. CDR3 DNA sequence: TGTGCCAGCAGAAGGGTTAGGGCCCAGCATTTT. Its translation: CASRRVRAQHF.

J is TRBJ2-4 and V is TRBV24-1, with D unresolved. Germline CDR1 reads KGHDR; CDR2 reads SFDVKD. Trimming stripped 4 bases from V and 0 bases from J, with 9 bases between. CDR3 length: 15 amino acids. The CDR3 bases are TGTGCCACCAGTGACCCGGACGTAGCCAAAAACATTCAGTACTTC. As protein: CATSDPDVAKNIQYF.

This clonotype was counted between two and nine times. The rearrangement uses TRBV7-3 and TRBJ1-6; D remains ambiguous. Germline CDR1 reads SGHTA; CDR2 reads FQGTGA. V was pared by 3 bases and J by 2 bases, with 5 bases between. CDR3 length: 14 amino acids. The CDR3 spells CASSLTTYNSPLHF. The CDR3 DNA reads TGTGCCAGCAGCTTGACCACCTATAATTCACCCCTCCACTTT.

V usage is TRBV14 and J usage is TRBJ2-1, with 9 bases identical to TRBD2. This CDR3 has 12 residues. V lost 4 bases to trimming and J lost 16 bases; unmatched junction nucleotides: 8. Germline CDR1 is SGHDN and CDR2 is FVKESK. DNA for the CDR3: TGTGCCAGCAGCCGGGGGACTAGCAGAGACTTCTTC. Translated, it gives CASSRGTSRDFF.

This clonotype was counted only a few times. The V call is TRBV12-3 or TRBV12-4, the J call TRBJ1-6, with TRBD1 as a possible D gene (5 bases). The CDR3 runs 12 residues. V was pared by 6 bases and J by 9 bases, with 9 bases between. The CDR3 DNA reads TGTGCCAGCAGCCTCGGGGGTTCACCCCTCCACTTT. Its protein product is CASSLGGSPLHF.

CDR3 residues: CASSLPTSGYTGELFF. CDR3 DNA sequence: TGTGCCAGCAGTCTCCCGACTAGCGGATACACCGGGGAGCTGTTTTTT. The J gene is TRBJ2-2, the V gene TRBV12-3 or TRBV12-4; 9 nucleotides line up with TRBD2. The CDR3 covers 16 residues. V was clipped by 5 bases and J by 3 bases; unmatched bases: 7.

This clonotype has at least ten counts. V usage is TRBV5-1 and J usage is TRBJ2-3; 12 positions match TRBD2. The CDR3 contains 15 residues. V shed 4 bases, J shed 4 bases, and the junction held 4 bases outside the gene matches. Germline loops: CDR1 SGHRS, CDR2 YFSETQ. CDR3 bases: TGCGCCAGCAGCACTAGCGGGAGGACGGCAGATACGCAGTATTTT. This sequence encodes CASSTSGRTADTQYF. Full variable domain (remainder filled in from reference TRBV5-1 and TRBJ2-3): KAGVTQTPRYLIKTRGQQVTLSCSPISGHRSVSWYQQTPGQGLQFLFEYFSETQRNKGNFPGRFSGRQFSNSRSEMNVSTLELGDSALYLCASSTSGRTADTQYFGPGTRLTVL.

This clonotype was seen only a few times. This chain joins TRBV7-2 and TRBJ2-1; 8 nucleotides match TRBD2. Per germline, CDR1 SGHTA and CDR2 FQGNSA. J was trimmed by 5 bases and V by 1 base; bases with no gene match: 7. The CDR3 extends over 16 amino acids. The DNA for the CDR3 is TGTGCCAGCAGCTTAGAGGTGGGACTAGTAGACAATGAGCAGTTCTTC. As protein: CASSLEVGLVDNEQFF.

This clonotype was counted many times. The V and J genes are TRBV5-1 and TRBJ1-1; 7 nucleotides align to TRBD1. The CDR3 covers 17 residues. Germline CDR1 is SGHRS and CDR2 is YFSETQ. Germline trimming cut 4 bases from V and 0 bases from J; bases unmatched to any gene: 12. The CDR3 nucleotides read TGCGCCAGCAGCAGAACCGGGACAGCGCTCATGAACACTGAAGCTTTCTTT. It codes for CASSRTGTALMNTEAFF.

The chain carries TRBV7-9 and TRBJ2-1; 9 bases are shared with TRBD2. V lost 1 base to trimming and J lost 6 bases; unmatched junction nucleotides: 7. Germline V gene lookup returns CDR1 SEHNR and CDR2 FQNEAQ (reference sequence). The CDR3 length is 16 residues. CDR3 bases: TGTGCCAGCAGCTTAGTGAAACTAGCGGGTTCCAATGAGCAGTTCTTC. It codes for CASSLVKLAGSNEQFF.

The rearrangement joins TRBV28 to TRBJ2-1; D might be TRBD2 (6 bases). Germline V gene lookup returns CDR1 MDHEN and CDR2 SYDVKM. Deletions cut 4 bases from V and 7 bases from J, with 14 bases between. The CDR3 sequence is 14 residues long. The CDR3: CASSYPGAHNEQFF. The DNA of the CDR3 is TGTGCCAGCAGTTACCCGGGAGCTCATAATGAGCAGTTCTTC.

There are a few counts of this clonotype. V and J are TRBV6-5 and TRBJ2-2; the D is unclear. The CDR3 totals 12 residues. Deletions cut 0 bases from V and 7 bases from J, with 3 bases between. Germline-derived CDR1 and CDR2 are MNHEY and SVGAGI. The CDR3, as DNA: TGTGCCAGCAGTTACTCGATCGGGGAGCTGTTTTTT. Translated: CASSYSIGELFF.

The chain combines TRBV29-1 with TRBJ2-7; possibly TRBD2 for D (6 bases). Trimming shortened V by 5 bases and J by 6 bases, and 17 bases separated the two germline ends. This CDR3 region has 13 residues. Per the germline V gene, CDR1 is SQVTM and CDR2 is ANQGSEA. The CDR3: CSVQVGGTGEQYF. The CDR3 DNA is TGCAGCGTTCAAGTTGGCGGGACCGGCGAGCAGTACTTC.

The chain combines TRBV7-9 with TRBJ2-3; D gene unclear. The CDR3 consists of 13 residues. CDR1 SEHNR and CDR2 FQNEAQ come from the germline V gene (reference sequence). V shed 1 base and J shed 6 bases, with 8 bases lying between them. As DNA, the CDR3 is TGTGCCAGCAGCTTAGAAGCATCCGATACGCAGTATTTT. Protein product: CASSLEASDTQYF. Full variable domain (outside the CDR3, taken from reference TRBV7-9 and TRBJ2-3): DTGVSQNPRHKITKRGQNVTFRCDPISEHNRLYWYRQTLGQGPEFLTYFQNEAQLEKSRLLSDRFSAERPKGSFSTLEIQRTEQGDSAMYLCASSLEASDTQYFGPGTRLTVL.

The chain employs TRBV29-1 and TRBJ1-2; the D gene is possibly TRBD1 (5 bases). Germline V lookup: CDR1 SQVTM, CDR2 ANQGSEA. The V end was cut by 8 bases, the J end by 4 bases, with 20 bases between. The CDR3 loop spans 14 amino acids. Here the CDR3 DNA reads TGCAGCATCGACCCCCTTGGGGGGATCTATGGCTACACCTTC. It translates to CSIDPLGGIYGYTF.

This rearrangement joins TRBV3-1 to TRBJ2-5, with 16 bases that match TRBD2. The CDR3 consists of 18 residues. CDR1 and CDR2 from the germline V gene are LGHDT and YNNKEL (reference sequence). J gave up 2 bases and V 1 base, and 4 bases lay outside the gene matches. The CDR3 DNA sequence: TGTGCCAGCAGCCAAGCGGGACTAGCGGGAGGGATTCAAGAGACCCAGTACTTC. Translated: CASSQAGLAGGIQETQYF.

The CDR3 DNA is TGTGCCAGCAGTGAATCTCCGGCGAGGTGGGAGACCCAGTACTTC. Translated: CASSESPARWETQYF. The rearrangement joins TRBV25-1 to TRBJ2-5; no definite D call. The CDR3 extends over 15 amino acids. V was cut by 1 base and J by 5 bases, with 14 bases left in between. Per the germline V gene, CDR1 is MGHDK and CDR2 is SYGVNS.